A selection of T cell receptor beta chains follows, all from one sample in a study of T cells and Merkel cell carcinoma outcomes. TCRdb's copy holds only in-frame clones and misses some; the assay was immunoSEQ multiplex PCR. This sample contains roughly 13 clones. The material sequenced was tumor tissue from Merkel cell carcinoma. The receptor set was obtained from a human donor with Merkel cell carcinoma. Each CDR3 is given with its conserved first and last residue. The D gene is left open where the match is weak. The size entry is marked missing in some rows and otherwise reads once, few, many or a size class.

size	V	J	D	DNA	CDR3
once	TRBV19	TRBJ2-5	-	TGTGCCAGTAGCAGGGGGGGAGAGACCCAGTACTTC	CASSRGGETQYF
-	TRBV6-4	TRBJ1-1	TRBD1	TGTGCCAGCAGGGAGACAGGGCGGGACACTGAAGCTTTCTTT	CASRETGRDTEAFF
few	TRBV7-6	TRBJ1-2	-	TGTGCCAGCAGCAACAATTTTGAATCGACCTATGGCTACACCTTC	CASSNNFESTYGYTF
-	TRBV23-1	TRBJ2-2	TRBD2	TGCGCCAGCAGTCAACAGACTAGCGGGCGAACCGGGGAGCTGTTTTTT	CASSQQTSGRTGELFF
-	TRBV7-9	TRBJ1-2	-	TGTGCCAGCAGCTTACCGGGACCTAACTATGGCTACACCTTC	CASSLPGPNYGYTF